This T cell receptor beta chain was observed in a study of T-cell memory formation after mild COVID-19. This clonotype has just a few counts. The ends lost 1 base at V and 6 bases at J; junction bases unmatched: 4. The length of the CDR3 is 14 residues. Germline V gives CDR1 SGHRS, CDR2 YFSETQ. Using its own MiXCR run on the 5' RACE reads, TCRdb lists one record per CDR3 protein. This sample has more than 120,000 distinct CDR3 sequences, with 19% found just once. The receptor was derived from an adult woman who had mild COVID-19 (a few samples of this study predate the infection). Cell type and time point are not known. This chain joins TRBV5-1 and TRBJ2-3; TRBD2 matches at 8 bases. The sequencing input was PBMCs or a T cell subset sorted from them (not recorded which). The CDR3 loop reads CASSLRLARDTQYF. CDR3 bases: TGCGCCAGCAGCTTGAGACTAGCGAGGGATACGCAGTATTTT.